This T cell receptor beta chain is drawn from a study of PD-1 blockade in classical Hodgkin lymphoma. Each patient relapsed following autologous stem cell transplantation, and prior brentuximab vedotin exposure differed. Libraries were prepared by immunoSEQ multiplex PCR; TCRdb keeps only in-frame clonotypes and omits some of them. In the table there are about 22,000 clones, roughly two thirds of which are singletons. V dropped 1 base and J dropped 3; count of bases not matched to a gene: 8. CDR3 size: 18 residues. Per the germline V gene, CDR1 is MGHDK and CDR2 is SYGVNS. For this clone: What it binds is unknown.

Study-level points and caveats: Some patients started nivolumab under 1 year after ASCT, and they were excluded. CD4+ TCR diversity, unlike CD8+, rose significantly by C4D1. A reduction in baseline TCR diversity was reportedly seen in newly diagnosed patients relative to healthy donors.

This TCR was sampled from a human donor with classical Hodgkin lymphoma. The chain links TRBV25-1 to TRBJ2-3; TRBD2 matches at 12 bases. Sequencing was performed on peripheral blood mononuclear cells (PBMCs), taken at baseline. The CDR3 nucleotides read TGTGCCAGCAGTGAATCCCTAGCGGGGGGGCCAACGACAGATACGCAGTATTTT. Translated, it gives CASSESLAGGPTTDTQYF. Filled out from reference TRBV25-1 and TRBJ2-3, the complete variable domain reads EADIYQTPRYLVIGTGKKITLECSQTMGHDKMYWYQQDPGMELHLIHYSYGVNSTEKGDLSSESTVSRIRTEHFPLTLESARPSHTSQYLCASSESLAGGPTTDTQYFGPGTRLTVL.